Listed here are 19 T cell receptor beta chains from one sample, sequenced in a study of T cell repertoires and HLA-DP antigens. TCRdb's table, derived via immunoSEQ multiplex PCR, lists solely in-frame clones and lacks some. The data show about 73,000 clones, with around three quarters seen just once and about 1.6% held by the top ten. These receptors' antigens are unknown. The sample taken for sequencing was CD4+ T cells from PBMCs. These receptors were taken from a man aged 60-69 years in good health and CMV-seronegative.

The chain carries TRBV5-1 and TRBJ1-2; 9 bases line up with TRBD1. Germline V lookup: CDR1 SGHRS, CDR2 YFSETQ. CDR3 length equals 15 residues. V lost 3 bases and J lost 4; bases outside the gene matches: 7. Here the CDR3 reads CASSSGDRDLYGYTF. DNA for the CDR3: TGCGCCAGCAGCTCGGGGGACAGGGATCTCTATGGCTACACCTTC.

CDR3 sequence reads: CASRPQGLGEQYF. The CDR3 DNA follows: TGTGCCAGCAGGCCACAGGGTCTCGGGGAGCAGTACTTC. The chain is built from TRBV6-5 and TRBJ2-7; weak D call: TRBD1 (6 bases). In germline, CDR1 is MNHEY, CDR2 SVGAGI. Between the trimmed V and J ends, which lost 6 bases and 7 bases, there was a span of 16 bases. The CDR3 has 13 amino acids.

The CDR3: CASSRGTSGATDTQYF. CDR3 DNA sequence: TGTGCCAGCAGTCGAGGGACTAGCGGGGCTACAGATACGCAGTATTTT. The chain links TRBV2 to TRBJ2-3, with 13 bases fitting TRBD2. The CDR3 length is 16 residues. CDR1 is SNHLY and CDR2 is FYNNEI in the germline V gene. V lost 5 bases to trimming and J lost 3 bases; unmatched junction nucleotides: 5.

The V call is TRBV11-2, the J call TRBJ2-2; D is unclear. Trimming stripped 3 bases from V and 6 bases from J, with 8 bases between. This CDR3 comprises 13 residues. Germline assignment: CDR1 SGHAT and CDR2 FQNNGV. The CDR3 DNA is TGTGCCAGCAGCTTGGGGTTCCCCGGGGAGCTGTTTTTT. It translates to CASSLGFPGELFF.

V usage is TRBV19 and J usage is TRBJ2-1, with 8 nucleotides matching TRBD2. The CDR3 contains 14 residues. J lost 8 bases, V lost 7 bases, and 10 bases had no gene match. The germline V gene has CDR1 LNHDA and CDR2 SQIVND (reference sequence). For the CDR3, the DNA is TGTGCCAGTAATCTAGCGGGCACGCACGATGAGCAGTTCTTC. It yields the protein CASNLAGTHDEQFF.

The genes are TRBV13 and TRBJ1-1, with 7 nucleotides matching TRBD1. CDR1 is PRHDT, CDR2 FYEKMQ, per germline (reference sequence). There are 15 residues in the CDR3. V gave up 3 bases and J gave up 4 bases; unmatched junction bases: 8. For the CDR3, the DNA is TGTGCCAGCAGCTTCCCTCGGCAGGGGGTCACTGAAGCTTTCTTT. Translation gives CASSFPRQGVTEAFF. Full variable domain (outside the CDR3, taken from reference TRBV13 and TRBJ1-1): AAGVIQSPRHLIKEKRETATLKCYPIPRHDTVYWYQQGPGQDPQFLISFYEKMQSDKGSIPDRFSAQQFSDYHSELNMSSLELGDSALYFCASSFPRQGVTEAFFGQGTRLTVV.

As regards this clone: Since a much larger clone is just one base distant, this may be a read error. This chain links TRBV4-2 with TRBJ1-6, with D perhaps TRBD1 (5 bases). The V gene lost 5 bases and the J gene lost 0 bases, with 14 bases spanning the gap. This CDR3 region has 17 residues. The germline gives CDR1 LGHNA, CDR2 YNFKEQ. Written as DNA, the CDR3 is TGTGCCAGCAGCGAGGGACGGTCAGGCTCCTATAATTCACCCCTCCACTTT. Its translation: CASSEGRSGSYNSPLHF.

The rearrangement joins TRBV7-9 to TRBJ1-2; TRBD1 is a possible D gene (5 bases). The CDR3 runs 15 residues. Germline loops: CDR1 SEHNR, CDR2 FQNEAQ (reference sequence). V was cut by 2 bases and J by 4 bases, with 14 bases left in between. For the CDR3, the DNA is TGTGCCAGCAGCTTAAGGGACGGAAGGGGCTATGGCTACACCTTC. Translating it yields CASSLRDGRGYGYTF.

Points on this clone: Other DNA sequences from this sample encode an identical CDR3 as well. CDR3 nucleotide sequence: TGCGCCAGCAGCCAAGTTTGGAACACTGAAGCTTTCTTT. Residues: CASSQVWNTEAFF. The V call is TRBV4-3, the J call TRBJ1-1; no clear D gene. Germline lookup yields CDR1 LGHNA and CDR2 YSLEER. V was pared by 1 base and J by 1 base, with 4 bases between. This CDR3 comprises 13 residues.

The CDR3 protein is CASSIEEGVTQPQHF. The CDR3 nucleotides are TGTGCCAGTAGTATAGAGGAGGGGGTCACTCAGCCCCAGCATTTT. This chain links TRBV19 with TRBJ1-5, with D perhaps matching TRBD1 (6 bases). Deletions cut 0 bases from V and 6 bases from J, with 12 bases between. CDR3 length equals 15 residues. Germline V gives CDR1 LNHDA, CDR2 SQIVND (reference sequence). The whole variable domain, remainder taken from reference TRBV19 and TRBJ1-5, is DGGITQSPKYLFRKEGQNVTLSCEQNLNHDAMYWYRQDPGQGLRLIYYSQIVNDFQKGDIAEGYSVSREKKESFPLTVTSAQKNPTAFYLCASSIEEGVTQPQHFGDGTRLSIL.

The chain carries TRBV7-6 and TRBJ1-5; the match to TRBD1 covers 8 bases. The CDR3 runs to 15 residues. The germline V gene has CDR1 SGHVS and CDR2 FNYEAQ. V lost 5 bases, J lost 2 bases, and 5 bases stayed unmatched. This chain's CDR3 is CASSGGQEGNQPQHF. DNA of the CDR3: TGTGCCAGCAGCGGGGGACAGGAGGGCAATCAGCCCCAGCATTTT.

This CDR3 reads CAISGLTSGRTNEQFF. The CDR3 nucleotides read TGTGCCATCAGTGGACTGACTAGCGGGAGAACAAATGAGCAGTTCTTC. This chain connects TRBV10-3 to TRBJ2-1; 12 bases fit TRBD2. From germline, CDR1 is ENHRY and CDR2 SYGVKD. The CDR3 has 16 residues. V shed 4 bases, J shed 7 bases, and the junction held 8 bases outside the gene matches.

This CDR3 is CATSRDIRTGVDEKLFF. Written as DNA, the CDR3 is TGTGCCACCAGCAGAGATATCAGGACAGGGGTTGATGAAAAACTGTTTTTT. The J gene is TRBJ1-4, the V gene TRBV15, with 9 bases identical to TRBD1. The J segment lost 6 bases and the V segment lost 0 bases, leaving 8 bases of the junction unmatched. CDR3 length equals 17 residues. Looked up from germline, CDR1 is LNHNV and CDR2 is YYDKDF (reference sequence).

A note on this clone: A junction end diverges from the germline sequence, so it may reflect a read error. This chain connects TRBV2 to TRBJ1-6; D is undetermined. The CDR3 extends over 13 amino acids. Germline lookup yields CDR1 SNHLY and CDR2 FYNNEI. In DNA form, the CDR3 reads TGTGCCAGCAGGGAAGAATCTAATTCACCCCTCCACTTT. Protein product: CASREESNSPLHF. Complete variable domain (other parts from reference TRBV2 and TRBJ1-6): EPEVTQTPSHQVTQMGQEVILRCVPISNHLYFYWYRQILGQKVEFLVSFYNNEISEKSEIFDDQFSVERPDGSNFTLKIRSTKLEDSAMYFCASREESNSPLHFGNGTRLTVT.

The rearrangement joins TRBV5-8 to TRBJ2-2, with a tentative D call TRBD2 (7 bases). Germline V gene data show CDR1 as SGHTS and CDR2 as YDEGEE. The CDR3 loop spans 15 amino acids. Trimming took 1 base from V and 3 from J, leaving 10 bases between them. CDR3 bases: TGTGCCAGCAGCTTGCGGGGGGCCGACACCGGGGAGCTGTTTTTT. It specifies CASSLRGADTGELFF.

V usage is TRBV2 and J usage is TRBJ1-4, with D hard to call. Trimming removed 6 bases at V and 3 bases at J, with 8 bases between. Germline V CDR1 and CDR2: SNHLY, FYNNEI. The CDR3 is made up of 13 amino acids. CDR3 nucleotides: TGTGCCAGCAGCGCCAGCGCTAATGAAAAACTGTTTTTT. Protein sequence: CASSASANEKLFF.

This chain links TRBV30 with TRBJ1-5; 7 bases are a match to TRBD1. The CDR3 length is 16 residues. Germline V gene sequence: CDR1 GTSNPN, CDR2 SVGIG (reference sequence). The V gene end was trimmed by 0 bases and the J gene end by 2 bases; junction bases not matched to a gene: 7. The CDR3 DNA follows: TGTGCCTGGAGTGTTTTGGGGACAGCCGGCAATCAGCCCCAGCATTTT. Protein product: CAWSVLGTAGNQPQHF.

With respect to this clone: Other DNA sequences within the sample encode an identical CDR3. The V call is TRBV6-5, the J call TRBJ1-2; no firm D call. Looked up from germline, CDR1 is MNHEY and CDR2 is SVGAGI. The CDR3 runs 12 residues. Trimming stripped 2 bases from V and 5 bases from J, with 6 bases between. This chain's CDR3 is CASSYRNYGYTF. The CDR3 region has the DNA TGTGCCAGCAGTTACCGAAATTATGGCTACACCTTC.

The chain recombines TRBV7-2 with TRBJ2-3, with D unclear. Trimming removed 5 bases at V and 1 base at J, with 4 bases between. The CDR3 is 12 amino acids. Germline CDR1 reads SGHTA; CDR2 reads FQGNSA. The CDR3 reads CASSPRTDTQYF. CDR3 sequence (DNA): TGTGCCAGCAGCCCACGCACAGATACGCAGTATTTT.